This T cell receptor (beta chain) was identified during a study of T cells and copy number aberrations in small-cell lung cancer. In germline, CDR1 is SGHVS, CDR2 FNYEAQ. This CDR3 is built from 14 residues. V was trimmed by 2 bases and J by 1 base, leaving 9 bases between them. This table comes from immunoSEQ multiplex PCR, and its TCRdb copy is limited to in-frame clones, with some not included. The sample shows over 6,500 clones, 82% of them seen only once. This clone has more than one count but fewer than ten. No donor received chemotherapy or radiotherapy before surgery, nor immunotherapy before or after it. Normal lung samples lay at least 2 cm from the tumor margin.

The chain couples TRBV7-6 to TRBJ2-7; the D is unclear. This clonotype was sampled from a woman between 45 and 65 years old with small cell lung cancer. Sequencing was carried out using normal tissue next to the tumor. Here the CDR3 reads CASSLQRESYEQYF. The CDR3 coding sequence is TGTGCCAGCAGCTTACAAAGGGAATCCTACGAGCAGTACTTC.